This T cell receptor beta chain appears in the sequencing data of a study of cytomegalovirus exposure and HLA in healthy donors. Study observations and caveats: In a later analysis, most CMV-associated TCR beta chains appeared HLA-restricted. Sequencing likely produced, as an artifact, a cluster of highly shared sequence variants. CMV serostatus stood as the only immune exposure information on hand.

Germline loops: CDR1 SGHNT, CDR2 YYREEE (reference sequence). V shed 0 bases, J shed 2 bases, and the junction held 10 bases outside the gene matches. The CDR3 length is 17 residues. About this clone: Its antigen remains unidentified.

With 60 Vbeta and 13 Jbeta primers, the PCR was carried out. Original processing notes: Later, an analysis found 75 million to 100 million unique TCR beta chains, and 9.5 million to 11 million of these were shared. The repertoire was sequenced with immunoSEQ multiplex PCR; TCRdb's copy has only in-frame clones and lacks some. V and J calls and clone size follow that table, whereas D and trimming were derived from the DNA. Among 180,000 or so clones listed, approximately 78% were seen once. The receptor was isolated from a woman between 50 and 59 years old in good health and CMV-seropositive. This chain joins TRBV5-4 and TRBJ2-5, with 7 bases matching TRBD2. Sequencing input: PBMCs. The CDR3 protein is CASSLGSVRRGQETQYF. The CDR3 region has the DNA TGTGCCAGCAGCTTGGGGTCGGTCCGGCGGGGGCAAGAGACCCAGTACTTC.